Shown below are 15 T cell receptor beta chains from a single sample sequenced in a study of glioma-infiltrating T cells after dendritic cell vaccination. Clones were sequenced by immunoSEQ multiplex PCR, and TCRdb holds only the in-frame ones, with some missing. The sample records 95,000 to 110,000 clones, roughly 79% being singletons. Sequenced material: blood, taken before dendritic cell vaccination. These receptors were obtained from a human donor with glioblastoma.

V is TRBV4-3 and J is TRBJ1-1; 8 bases map to TRBD1. V shed 0 bases, J shed 3 bases, and the junction held 0 bases outside the gene matches. CDR1 and CDR2 (germline): LGHNA, YSLEER. The CDR3 contains 14 residues. Here the CDR3 reads CASSQETGDTEAFF. The DNA for the CDR3 is TGCGCCAGCAGCCAAGAGACAGGGGACACTGAAGCTTTCTTT.

This rearrangement joins TRBV19 to TRBJ2-2; D not resolved. Germline loops: CDR1 LNHDA, CDR2 SQIVND (reference sequence). The V end lost 4 bases, the J end lost 0 bases, and 12 bases lay between the germline ends. This CDR3 has 16 amino acids. In nucleotides, the CDR3 is TGTGCCAGTAGTACAGCTAGGATCGCGAACACCGGGGAGCTGTTTTTT. Translating gives CASSTARIANTGELFF.

This chain joins TRBV18 and TRBJ2-7; TRBD1 aligns across 7 bases. The ends lost 4 bases at V and 3 bases at J; junction bases unmatched: 6. Looked up from germline, CDR1 is KGHSH and CDR2 is LQKENI. The CDR3 runs to 14 residues. This CDR3 is CASSLGTELYEQYF. As DNA, the CDR3 is TGTGCCAGCTCACTTGGGACAGAACTCTACGAGCAGTACTTC.

V gene TRBV25-1 combines with J gene TRBJ2-3; D is undetermined. V dropped 6 bases and J dropped 4 bases, with 11 bases sitting between them. Germline CDR1 is MGHDK and CDR2 is SYGVNS. This CDR3 region has 13 residues. This CDR3 is CASSRLRADTQYF. CDR3 sequence (DNA): TGTGCCAGCAGCCGCCTTCGCGCAGATACGCAGTATTTT.

The chain combines TRBV18 with TRBJ1-1; 8 bases are shared with TRBD1. The V gene end was trimmed by 0 bases and the J gene end by 1 base; junction bases not matched to a gene: 7. The CDR3 has 17 amino acids. Germline V gene sequence: CDR1 KGHSH, CDR2 LQKENI. Written as DNA, the CDR3 is TGTGCCAGCTCACCACCCCAGGGGGCGAGCAGGAACACTGAAGCTTTCTTT. Translating it yields CASSPPQGASRNTEAFF.

This chain joins TRBV5-1 and TRBJ1-2; D possibly corresponds to TRBD1 (6 bases). Germline CDR1 and CDR2: SGHRS and YFSETQ. The CDR3 is made up of 14 amino acids. Trimming removed 0 bases at V and 2 bases at J, with 8 bases between. The CDR3 region is CASSLGTENYGYTF. The CDR3, as DNA: TGCGCCAGCAGCTTGGGGACAGAGAACTATGGCTACACCTTC. Combining the CDR3 with reference TRBV5-1 and TRBJ1-2 gives the whole variable domain KAGVTQTPRYLIKTRGQQVTLSCSPISGHRSVSWYQQTPGQGLQFLFEYFSETQRNKGNFPGRFSGRQFSNSRSEMNVSTLELGDSALYLCASSLGTENYGYTFGSGTRLTVV.

The chain carries TRBV4-1 and TRBJ1-6, with 7 bases aligning to TRBD1. This CDR3 has 15 amino acids. Germline loops: CDR1 MGHRA, CDR2 YSYEKL. V was clipped by 4 bases and J by 8 bases; unmatched bases: 8. CDR3 coding DNA: TGCGCCAGCAGCCCACAACAGGGGAATGATTCACCCCTCCACTTT. This sequence encodes CASSPQQGNDSPLHF.

The chain is built from TRBV19 and TRBJ1-2, with 7 bases that match TRBD1. The CDR3 length is 13 residues. Per germline, CDR1 LNHDA and CDR2 SQIVND (reference sequence). Losses at the gene ends were 4 bases for V and 6 bases for J; bases not matched to a gene: 5. In DNA form, the CDR3 reads TGTGCCAGTAGTACACAGACAGGGAATGGCTACACCTTC. This sequence encodes CASSTQTGNGYTF.

This clone came up a few times. This chain uses TRBV5-4 with TRBJ1-5; no definite D call. Trimming removed 0 bases at V and 2 bases at J, with 9 bases between. Germline CDR1 and CDR2: SGHNT and YYREEE (reference sequence). CDR3 length: 15 residues. The CDR3 DNA is TGTGCCAGCAGCTTGGACGGGGAGCGCAATCAGCCCCAGCATTTT. This gives the protein CASSLDGERNQPQHF.

This chain uses TRBV19 with TRBJ2-1, with D possibly matching TRBD1 (6 bases). The CDR3 is 14 amino acids. Trimming removed 7 bases at V and 0 bases at J, with 10 bases between. Germline assignment: CDR1 LNHDA and CDR2 SQIVND (reference sequence). The chain's CDR3 is CASMRGNSYNEQFF. CDR3 sequence (DNA): TGTGCCAGTATGAGGGGGAACTCCTACAATGAGCAGTTCTTC.

The chain links TRBV6-5 to TRBJ1-5; D might be TRBD1 (6 bases). This CDR3 region has 15 residues. Between the trimmed V and J ends, which lost 6 bases and 0 bases, there was a span of 12 bases. Germline-derived CDR1 and CDR2 are MNHEY and SVGAGI. The CDR3 here is CASRRTAYSNQPQHF. Here the CDR3 DNA reads TGTGCCAGCAGGAGGACAGCTTATAGCAATCAGCCCCAGCATTTT.

The chain joins TRBV2 to TRBJ2-5, with 9 bases aligning to TRBD1. Germline loops: CDR1 SNHLY, CDR2 FYNNEI. Germline trimming cut 5 bases from V and 7 bases from J; bases unmatched to any gene: 8. The CDR3 is made up of 14 amino acids. The CDR3 loop reads CASSLPDRGGTQYF. The CDR3 coding sequence is TGTGCCAGCAGTCTTCCGGACAGGGGTGGGACCCAGTACTTC.

The rearrangement links TRBV5-4 to TRBJ2-5; 15 bases map to TRBD2. The CDR3 totals 16 residues. The junction had 8 bases not matched to a gene; V was cut back by 0 bases and J by 11 bases. The germline gives CDR1 SGHNT, CDR2 YYREEE (reference sequence). CDR3 sequence (DNA): TGTGCCAGCAGCTTGGCTGGACTAGCGGGGGGGTTACGGCAGTACTTC. This codes for CASSLAGLAGGLRQYF. The complete variable domain, with remaining parts taken from reference TRBV5-4 and TRBJ2-5, reads ETGVTQSPTHLIKTRGQQVTLRCSSQSGHNTVSWYQQALGQGPQFIFQYYREEENGRGNFPPRFSGLQFPNYSSELNVNALELDDSALYLCASSLAGLAGGLRQYFGPGTRLLVL.

This chain connects TRBV5-1 to TRBJ2-7, with TRBD1 identical over 10 bases. V dropped 4 bases and J dropped 7; count of bases not matched to a gene: 14. The CDR3 loop spans 16 amino acids. Germline assignment: CDR1 SGHRS and CDR2 YFSETQ. The CDR3 loop is CASSAGGGTGAREQYF. As DNA, the CDR3 is TGCGCCAGCAGCGCCGGGGGGGGGACAGGGGCGCGAGAGCAGTACTTC.

The V and J genes are TRBV7-2 and TRBJ1-5; perhaps TRBD1 as D (5 bases). There are 17 residues in the CDR3. V shed 2 bases and J shed 3 bases, with 17 bases lying between them. In germline, CDR1 is SGHTA, CDR2 FQGNSA. CDR3: CASSLSPQKGPNQPQHF. DNA of the CDR3: TGTGCCAGCAGCTTATCCCCCCAGAAGGGGCCCAATCAGCCCCAGCATTTT. The full variable domain, with the rest looked up from reference TRBV7-2 and TRBJ1-5, is GAGVSQSPSNKVTEKGKDVELRCDPISGHTALYWYRQSLGQGLEFLIYFQGNSAPDKSGLPSDRFSAERTGGSVSTLTIQRTQQEDSAVYLCASSLSPQKGPNQPQHFGDGTRLSIL.